Described below is a single T cell receptor beta chain sequence and its context. Its antigen remains unknown. The junction departs from the called germline gene at one end, perhaps through a read error. The PCR was carried out with 60 Vbeta primers and 13 Jbeta primers. In the original processing: There were about 80 million unique TCR beta chains by a later count, and approximately 10 million of them were shared. This table comes from immunoSEQ multiplex PCR, and its TCRdb copy is limited to in-frame clones, with some not included. Clone size and the V and J calls come from that table; the DNA yielded D and trimming. The repertoire holds 150,000 to 200,000 clones, with around four fifths as singletons. This record comes from a study of cytomegalovirus exposure and HLA in healthy donors. Regarding the study as a whole: Most of the CMV-associated TCR beta chains (in a later analysis) appeared to be HLA-restricted.

This cohort consisted of healthy bone marrow donors. This CDR3 is 11 amino acids long. Germline loops: CDR1 SEHNR, CDR2 FQNEAQ (reference sequence). V is TRBV7-9 and J is TRBJ1-2, with 7 bases lining up with TRBD1. The specimen was PBMCs. The receptor comes from a woman aged 40 to 55 in good health and CMV-seronegative. The CDR3 is CSSSYRGGYTF. The CDR3 DNA is TGTTCCAGCAGCTACAGGGGAGGCTACACCTTC.